This entry is about one TCR beta chain. As yet, its antigen is unknown. Donors were drawn from the approximately 120-subject validation cohort, separate from the roughly 670-subject first cohort. Sequenced by immunoSEQ multiplex PCR; TCRdb stores in-frame clones only, minus some. The sample lists 200,000 to 250,000 clones; approximately 88% were seen once. V lost 4 bases, J lost 5 bases, and 5 bases stayed unmatched. The CDR3 length is 15 residues. Germline V gene lookup returns CDR1 MDHEN and CDR2 SYDVKM. This entry comes from a study of cytomegalovirus exposure and HLA in healthy donors. Study outcomes and limitations: Researchers counted 164 TCR beta chains as cytomegalovirus-associated. First-cohort TCR clusters were later found to tend to co-occur in the roughly 120 validation repertoires. While the bulk of TCR sequences proved rare, some public TCRs turned up in many donors.

This TCR was sampled from a woman in her 30s in good health and CMV-seropositive. V is TRBV28 and J is TRBJ2-2; TRBD1 agrees at 9 bases. The sample was PBMCs. The CDR3 spells CASSSSGQGTGELFF. CDR3 nucleotides: TGTGCCAGCAGTTCCTCGGGACAGGGTACCGGGGAGCTGTTTTTT.